The 22 T cell receptor beta chains below were found in one sample sequenced in a study of cytomegalovirus exposure and HLA in healthy donors. Profiling relied on immunoSEQ multiplex PCR, and the TCRdb table lists in-frame clones only, not all of them. The repertoire has about 78,000 clones, less than 96% of them found once; the top ten carry roughly 1.6%. The sequenced material came from PBMCs. These receptors were collected from a man younger than 35 in good health and CMV-seropositive.

This chain links TRBV7-9 with TRBJ2-7, with 10 bases aligning to TRBD1. Unmatched junction bases numbered 5, after V lost 1 base and J lost 2 bases. The CDR3 covers 16 residues. Germline-derived CDR1 and CDR2 are SEHNR and FQNEAQ (reference sequence). The CDR3 nucleotides read TGTGCCAGCAGCTTAGTTCCGGACAGGGGGACCTACGAGCAGTACTTC. Its protein is CASSLVPDRGTYEQYF.

This clone appeared a single time. The rearrangement links TRBV28 to TRBJ2-7; the match to TRBD1 covers 11 bases. The J segment lost 4 bases and the V segment lost 5 bases, leaving 7 bases of the junction unmatched. CDR3 length equals 15 residues. Per germline, CDR1 MDHEN and CDR2 SYDVKM. The CDR3 sequence: CASSRAGTGGYEQYF. The CDR3 DNA is TGTGCCAGCAGTCGAGCCGGGACAGGGGGTTACGAGCAGTACTTC.

V usage is TRBV5-6 and J usage is TRBJ1-2; D is perhaps TRBD1 (6 bases). The CDR3 consists of 15 residues. CDR1 is SGHDT, CDR2 YYEEEE, per germline. V lost 1 base, J lost 1 base, and 11 bases lay in between. The DNA for the CDR3 is TGTGCCAGCAGCTTGCTACAGGGAGTTAACTATGGCTACACCTTC. Translating gives CASSLLQGVNYGYTF.

The rearrangement joins TRBV10-3 to TRBJ2-7, with D possibly being TRBD1 (5 bases). There are 13 residues in the CDR3. V was pared by 11 bases and J by 3 bases, with 17 bases between. Germline V gene lookup returns CDR1 ENHRY and CDR2 SYGVKD. The CDR3 nucleotides read TGTGCCTCATCGACAGCCACGATCTACGAGCAGTACTTC. Translation gives CASSTATIYEQYF.

V is TRBV30 and J is TRBJ2-7, with 9 bases that match TRBD1. Germline CDR1 reads GTSNPN; CDR2 reads SVGIG (reference sequence). The trim removed 3 bases at V and 0 bases at J, leaving 3 bases unmatched. This CDR3 has 14 residues. CDR3: CAWRGQGSSYEQYF. CDR3 DNA: TGTGCCTGGAGAGGACAGGGGAGCTCCTACGAGCAGTACTTC. Filled out from reference TRBV30 and TRBJ2-7, the complete variable domain reads SQTIHQWPATLVQPVGSPLSLECTVEGTSNPNLYWYRQAAGRGLQLLFYSVGIGQISSEVPQNLSASRPQDRQFILSSKKLLLSDSGFYLCAWRGQGSSYEQYFGPGTRLTVT.

The table lists this clone with a count of one. The chain has TRBV5-4 and TRBJ2-7; D is perhaps TRBD2 (6 bases). V was trimmed by 0 bases and J by 5 bases, leaving 15 bases between them. CDR3 length: 15 amino acids. Germline CDR1 reads SGHNT; CDR2 reads YYREEE (reference sequence). The CDR3 reads CASSLDGAGRNEQYF. The DNA of the CDR3 is TGTGCCAGCAGCTTGGATGGGGCAGGGAGGAACGAGCAGTACTTC.

The chain employs TRBV15 and TRBJ1-3; TRBD1 matches at 8 bases. Germline CDR1 LNHNV, CDR2 YYDKDF (reference sequence). The CDR3 runs to 15 residues. V lost 5 bases and J lost 4; bases outside the gene matches: 7. CDR3 in amino acids: CATSGPGGSGNTIYF. CDR3 coding DNA: TGTGCCACCAGCGGACCAGGGGGCTCAGGAAACACCATATATTTT.

This clone has just a few counts. The V call is TRBV27, the J call TRBJ2-7; 9 nucleotides line up with TRBD1. V shed 7 bases and J 7 bases; nucleotides not matched to a gene: 11. Germline assignment: CDR1 MNHEY and CDR2 SMNVEV (reference sequence). This CDR3 is 14 amino acids long. CDR3 loop: CASKTGGGPEEQYF. The DNA for the CDR3 is TGTGCCAGCAAGACAGGGGGAGGGCCCGAGGAGCAGTACTTC.

V usage is TRBV9 and J usage is TRBJ1-1; possible D gene TRBD1, 5 bases. V was cut by 4 bases and J by 2 bases, with 15 bases left in between. The CDR3 has 15 residues. Per germline, CDR1 SGDLS and CDR2 YYNGEE. In DNA, the CDR3 is TGTGCCAGCAGCCGAGTTGGGGGGGATAACACTGAAGCTTTCTTT. It encodes CASSRVGGDNTEAFF.

The J gene is TRBJ2-7, the V gene TRBV7-6; 12 nucleotides match TRBD2. The CDR3 runs to 16 residues. Germline values: CDR1 SGHVS, CDR2 FNYEAQ. The junction had 5 bases not matched to a gene; V was cut back by 5 bases and J by 0 bases. In DNA, the CDR3 is TGTGCCAGCAGCGCCGGACTAGCGGGAAACTCCTACGAGCAGTACTTC. Its translation is CASSAGLAGNSYEQYF.

This chain links TRBV7-9 with TRBJ1-5, with TRBD1 identical over 11 bases. Germline V lookup: CDR1 SEHNR, CDR2 FQNEAQ (reference sequence). Germline trimming cut 4 bases from V and 3 bases from J; bases unmatched to any gene: 14. The CDR3 has 19 amino acids. The CDR3, as DNA: TGTGCCAGCAGCTCATCCGACCCGGGACAGGGGGAGGTCAATCAGCCCCAGCATTTT. Translating gives CASSSSDPGQGEVNQPQHF.

V is TRBV28 and J is TRBJ2-1; the D gene is possibly TRBD2 (5 bases). This CDR3 is 15 amino acids long. The germline V gene encodes CDR1 MDHEN and CDR2 SYDVKM. Trimming stripped 2 bases from V and 2 bases from J, with 10 bases between. As DNA, the CDR3 is TGTGCCAGCAGTTTAACCACGAGGGCCTACAATGAGCAGTTCTTC. Translating it yields CASSLTTRAYNEQFF.

The V call is TRBV19, the J call TRBJ2-1; TRBD2 agrees at 10 bases. This CDR3 comprises 19 residues. After removal of 2 bases from V and 7 bases from J, the junction contained 17 bases not matched to a gene. CDR1 and CDR2 (germline): LNHDA, SQIVND (reference sequence). As DNA, the CDR3 is TGTGCCAGTAGTATACTGGGGCTAGCGGGAGTCAAAGTAACAAATGAGCAGTTCTTC. Translating gives CASSILGLAGVKVTNEQFF.

A remark on this clone: A read error may produce the germline difference seen at one junction end. This rearrangement joins TRBV7-7 to TRBJ2-1; D possibly corresponds to TRBD1 (5 bases). The CDR3 loop spans 16 amino acids. Germline V gene sequence: CDR1 SSHAT, CDR2 FNYEAQ (reference sequence). The DNA for the CDR3 is TGTGCTAGCAGCTTATTCTGGGAAGGGGACTACAATGAGCAGTTCTTC. Its protein is CASSLFWEGDYNEQFF.

This chain links TRBV4-1 with TRBJ1-1; no clear D gene. Germline lookup yields CDR1 MGHRA and CDR2 YSYEKL. The CDR3 loop spans 11 amino acids. V shed 5 bases and J shed 8 bases, with 9 bases lying between them. Here the CDR3 reads CASSLNREAFF. The CDR3 nucleotides read TGCGCCAGCAGCTTAAATCGGGAAGCTTTCTTT.

The chain is built from TRBV25-1 and TRBJ1-1; possibly TRBD1 for D (6 bases). CDR1 is MGHDK and CDR2 is SYGVNS in the germline V gene. V was shortened by 0 bases and J by 11 bases, with 10 bases between the two germline ends. The CDR3 contains 12 residues. This CDR3 reads CASSEYGQGAFF. The CDR3 DNA sequence: TGTGCCAGCAGTGAATATGGCCAGGGGGCTTTCTTT.

J is TRBJ2-2 and V is TRBV5-1; 9 bases match TRBD2. Germline trimming cut 0 bases from V and 6 bases from J; bases unmatched to any gene: 9. The CDR3 contains 17 residues. CDR1 SGHRS and CDR2 YFSETQ come from the germline V gene. CDR3 bases: TGCGCCAGCAGCTTGGGGCCGGCGCGGGAGGGGGCCGGGGAGCTGTTTTTT. Protein product: CASSLGPAREGAGELFF. The complete variable domain, with remaining parts taken from reference TRBV5-1 and TRBJ2-2, reads KAGVTQTPRYLIKTRGQQVTLSCSPISGHRSVSWYQQTPGQGLQFLFEYFSETQRNKGNFPGRFSGRQFSNSRSEMNVSTLELGDSALYLCASSLGPAREGAGELFFGEGSRLTVL.

This clone is a singleton in its sample. V is TRBV9 and J is TRBJ1-1; the D gene is possibly TRBD1 (6 bases). Trimming removed 2 bases at V and 1 base at J, with 9 bases between. The germline V gene encodes CDR1 SGDLS and CDR2 YYNGEE. The CDR3 totals 14 residues. The CDR3 DNA reads TGTGCCAGCAGCGTTGACAGGACGAACACTGAAGCTTTCTTT. Translation: CASSVDRTNTEAFF.

The chain links TRBV27 to TRBJ2-3; the D gene is possibly TRBD2 (7 bases). V shed 6 bases and J shed 5 bases, with 9 bases lying between them. This CDR3 region has 12 residues. Germline V gene sequence: CDR1 MNHEY, CDR2 SMNVEV (reference sequence). The CDR3 sequence: CASRGGGDTQYF. CDR3 bases: TGTGCCAGCAGGGGAGGGGGAGATACGCAGTATTTT.

V gene TRBV29-1 combines with J gene TRBJ2-1; D may be TRBD2 (5 bases). The CDR3 length is 16 residues. The germline gives CDR1 SQVTM, CDR2 ANQGSEA. V lost 3 bases and J 1 base, leaving 16 bases between the germline ends. In DNA form, the CDR3 reads TGCAGCGTTGAGCCGGGGTCGAGAACGTCCTACAATGAGCAGTTCTTC. This translates into CSVEPGSRTSYNEQFF.

The chain recombines TRBV7-3 with TRBJ2-2, with 8 bases fitting TRBD1. V shed 4 bases and J 1 base; nucleotides not matched to a gene: 8. Per germline, CDR1 SGHTA and CDR2 FQGTGA. The CDR3 loop spans 17 amino acids. The CDR3 region has the DNA TGTGCCAGCAGCTACAGTCCAGGGGGCTTGAACACCGGGGAGCTGTTTTTT. Translation gives CASSYSPGGLNTGELFF.

The chain couples TRBV6-6 to TRBJ2-7, with a weak D call TRBD1 (6 bases). CDR3 size: 15 residues. Looked up from germline, CDR1 is MNHNY and CDR2 is SVGAGI (reference sequence). Trimming stripped 0 bases from V and 2 bases from J, with 11 bases between. The CDR3, as DNA: TGTGCCAGCAGTTACTCGTACAGGGCGACCTACGAGCAGTACTTC. Residues: CASSYSYRATYEQYF.